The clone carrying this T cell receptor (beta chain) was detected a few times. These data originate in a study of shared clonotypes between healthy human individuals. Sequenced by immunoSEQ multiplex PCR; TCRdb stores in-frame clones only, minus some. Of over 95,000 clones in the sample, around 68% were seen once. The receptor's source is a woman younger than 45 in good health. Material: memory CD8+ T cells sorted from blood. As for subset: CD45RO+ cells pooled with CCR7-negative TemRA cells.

This CDR3 is CASSSGQENYGYTF. The CDR3 bases are TGTGCCAGCAGCTCAGGACAGGAGAACTATGGCTACACCTTC. This rearrangement joins TRBV7-9 to TRBJ1-2, with 7 bases fitting TRBD1. The germline CDR1 and CDR2 sequences are SEHNR and FQNEAQ (reference sequence). This CDR3 contains 14 residues. The V segment lost 4 bases and the J segment 2 bases; nucleotides outside the gene matches: 4.